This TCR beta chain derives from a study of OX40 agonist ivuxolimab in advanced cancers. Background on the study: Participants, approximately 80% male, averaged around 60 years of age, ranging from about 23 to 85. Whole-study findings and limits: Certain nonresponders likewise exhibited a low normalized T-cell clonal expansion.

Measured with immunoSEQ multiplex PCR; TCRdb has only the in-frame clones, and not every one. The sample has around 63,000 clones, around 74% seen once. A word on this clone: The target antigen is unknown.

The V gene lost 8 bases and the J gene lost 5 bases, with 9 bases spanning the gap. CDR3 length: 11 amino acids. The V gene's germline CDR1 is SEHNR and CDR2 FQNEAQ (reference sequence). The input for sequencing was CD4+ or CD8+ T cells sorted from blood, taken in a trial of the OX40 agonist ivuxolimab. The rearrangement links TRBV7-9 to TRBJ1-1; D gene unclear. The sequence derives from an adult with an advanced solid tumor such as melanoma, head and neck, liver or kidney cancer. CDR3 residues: CASSFSTEAFF. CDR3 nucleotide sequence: TGTGCCAGCTCCTTTAGTACTGAAGCTTTCTTT.